A single sample is the source of the 9 T cell receptor beta chains below, sequenced in a study of CD4 T cells in relation to SARS-CoV-2 and coronaviruses (dated by TCRdb to the early 2020s). Their antigens remain unidentified. CD4+ T cells from unexposed donors were collected before the COVID-19 pandemic (2011-2018). The EasySep CD4+ T cell isolation kit was used to isolate CD4+ T cells once the cultures had run for nine to eleven days. Receptors were amplified or captured by the immunoSEQ multiplex PCR assay. TCRdb's version of the immuneACCESS table is confined to in-frame rearrangements and falls short of the full clone set. An unresolved V gene accounts for under half of the shortfall where checked; the remainder is of unknown origin. The sample yields approximately 25,000 clones; less than 85% were counted once. In total, the top ten clones hold roughly 18% of the sample. Specimen: CD4+ T cells from PBMCs, cultured in vitro. These receptors originate from a human donor in good health.

The chain employs TRBV12-5 and TRBJ1-4; 8 nucleotides align to TRBD1. Germline loops: CDR1 LGHNT, CDR2 FRNRAP. The CDR3 contains 14 residues. Trimming removed 5 bases from V and 4 bases from J; junction bases left unmatched: 3. The chain's CDR3 is CASGGDRLNEKLFF. CDR3 sequence (DNA): TGTGCTAGTGGTGGGGACAGGCTTAATGAAAAACTGTTTTTT.

The chain combines TRBV4-1 with TRBJ2-1; TRBD1 matches 10 bases. The CDR3 has 15 amino acids. Germline-derived CDR1 and CDR2 are MGHRA and YSYEKL. J was trimmed by 5 bases and V by 1 base; bases with no gene match: 2. CDR3 in amino acids: CASSQGGTGDNEQFF. In DNA, the CDR3 is TGCGCCAGCAGCCAAGGAGGGACAGGGGACAATGAGCAGTTCTTC.

This clone is classed as medium-sized. The genes are TRBV5-1 and TRBJ2-3; the D is unclear. V lost 4 bases to trimming and J lost 2 bases, with 5 bases between them. CDR3 size: 12 residues. Germline values: CDR1 SGHRS, CDR2 YFSETQ. In nucleotides, the CDR3 is TGCGCCAGCAGCGAATACACAGATACGCAGTATTTT. Protein sequence: CASSEYTDTQYF. Combining the CDR3 with reference TRBV5-1 and TRBJ2-3 gives the whole variable domain KAGVTQTPRYLIKTRGQQVTLSCSPISGHRSVSWYQQTPGQGLQFLFEYFSETQRNKGNFPGRFSGRQFSNSRSEMNVSTLELGDSALYLCASSEYTDTQYFGPGTRLTVL.

The J gene is TRBJ1-5, the V gene TRBV6-5; 7 bases fit TRBD1. CDR1 MNHEY and CDR2 SVGAGI come from the germline V gene. V lost 5 bases to trimming and J lost 3 bases; unmatched junction nucleotides: 7. This CDR3 has 15 amino acids. DNA for the CDR3: TGTGCCAGCAGTCACAGGGGTAGGGACAATCAGCCCCAGCATTTT. It is translated as CASSHRGRDNQPQHF.

This clone was seen just once. The rearrangement uses TRBV24-1 and TRBJ2-7; the D is unclear. The germline V gene has CDR1 KGHDR and CDR2 SFDVKD. V was clipped by 6 bases and J by 3 bases, with 11 bases between them. The CDR3 has 13 residues. The CDR3 spells CATSTFGSYEQYF. In DNA form, the CDR3 reads TGTGCCACCAGTACGTTCGGCAGCTACGAGCAGTACTTC.

The gene calls are TRBV4-1 and TRBJ2-7; D uncertain. CDR1 and CDR2 (germline): MGHRA, YSYEKL. The germline V and J ends were trimmed by 6 bases and 0 bases, with 18 bases remaining between them. This CDR3 contains 16 residues. In DNA, the CDR3 is TGCGCCAGCAGAGCCGCCGCCGGGCGATTCTCCTACGAGCAGTACTTC. Translation: CASRAAAGRFSYEQYF.

The chain employs TRBV19 and TRBJ2-2, with 9 bases aligning to TRBD1. Germline V gene lookup returns CDR1 LNHDA and CDR2 SQIVND (reference sequence). V was pared by 6 bases and J by 2 bases, with 4 bases of the junction left unmatched. The CDR3 sequence is 15 residues long. The CDR3 sequence: CASRRGQGNTGELFF. The CDR3 nucleotides are TGTGCCAGTAGAAGGGGACAGGGAAACACCGGGGAGCTGTTTTTT.

The chain has TRBV3-1 (or the pseudogene TRBV3-2) and TRBJ2-1; TRBD2 is a possible D gene (5 bases). Germline loops: CDR1 LGHDT, CDR2 YNNKEL (reference sequence). Trimming left V 1 base short and J 9 bases short, with 10 bases between. The CDR3 has 13 amino acids. DNA for the CDR3: TGTGCCAGCAGCCAAGTGAGGGTCGGTGAGCAGTTCTTC. It yields the protein CASSQVRVGEQFF.

The chain joins TRBV6-6 to TRBJ2-5; perhaps D is TRBD1 or TRBD2 (5 bases each). This CDR3 spans 15 amino acids. The V end was cut by 4 bases, the J end by 5 bases, with 17 bases between. Germline values: CDR1 MNHNY, CDR2 SVGAGI (reference sequence). DNA of the CDR3: TGTGCCAGCAGTTTCCCCGGGACCGGCGGGGAGACCCAGTACTTC. Its translation: CASSFPGTGGETQYF.